These T cell receptor beta chains were read from a single sample in a study of blood T cells in healthy people across ages. Using its own MiXCR run on the 5' RACE reads, TCRdb lists one record per CDR3 protein. This table holds about 1.6 million distinct CDR3 sequences, almost 35% found once. The sequenced sample was blood. Receptors were obtained from a woman in her 30s in good health. The CDR3 runs from the conserved cysteine through the conserved F or W. D genes are given only for firm matches. Clone size is not always given. Where it is, it says once, few, many or a class for expanded clones.

J: TRBJ1-5; size: few; V: TRBV5-6; D: -; CDR3: CASSLWEISNRPQHF; DNA: TGTGCCAGCAGCTTGTGGGAGATTAGCAATCGGCCCCAGCATTTT
J: TRBJ1-1; size: -; V: TRBV7-9; D: -; CDR3: CASSLSLSLMNTEAFF; DNA: TGTGCCAGCAGCTTGAGTCTTTCACTGATGAACACTGAAGCTTTCTTT
J: TRBJ2-3; size: -; V: TRBV28; D: TRBD2; CDR3: CASSSLKLSGAGTDTQYF; DNA: TGTGCCAGCAGCAGCCTAAAACTTAGCGGGGCTGGCACAGATACGCAGTATTTT
J: TRBJ1-5; size: -; V: TRBV2; D: -; CDR3: CASRPGSPANQPQHF; DNA: TGTGCCAGCAGACCGGGCTCCCCAGCGAATCAGCCCCAGCATTTT
J: TRBJ2-5; size: -; V: TRBV28; D: -; CDR3: CASIPGWARETQYF; DNA: TGTGCCAGCATCCCGGGGTGGGCTCGGGAGACCCAGTACTTC
J: TRBJ1-2; size: -; V: TRBV20-1; D: -; CDR3: CSTRGSGSYYGYTF; DNA: TGCAGTACTAGAGGATCAGGGTCCTACTATGGCTACACCTTC
J: TRBJ1-2; size: few; V: TRBV6-1; D: TRBD1; CDR3: CASVRTGSLNGYTF; DNA: TGTGCCAGCGTCCGGACAGGGTCGCTAAATGGCTACACCTTC
J: TRBJ2-7; size: few; V: TRBV28; D: TRBD1; CDR3: CASSFSDRGISYEQYF; DNA: TGTGCCAGCAGTTTCTCGGACAGGGGCATCTCCTACGAGCAGTACTTC
J: TRBJ1-5; size: -; V: TRBV12-3/TRBV12-4; D: -; CDR3: CASSSHGSNQPQHF; DNA: TGTGCCAGCAGTTCCCACGGGAGCAATCAGCCCCAGCATTTT
J: TRBJ1-4; size: -; V: TRBV4-2; D: TRBD1; CDR3: CASSQPQQGEKLFF; DNA: TGTGCCAGCAGCCAACCTCAACAGGGGGAAAAACTGTTTTTT
J: TRBJ2-2; size: few; V: TRBV5-1; D: -; CDR3: CASSLALRGPGELFF; DNA: TGCGCCAGCAGCTTGGCCTTGAGGGGTCCCGGGGAGCTGTTTTTT
J: TRBJ1-2; size: once; V: TRBV7-9; D: -; CDR3: CASSRGGEPLWGYTF; DNA: TGTGCCAGCAGCCGGGGCGGGGAGCCTCTATGGGGCTACACCTTC